This T cell receptor beta chain was found in a study of CD8 T cells in ankylosing spondylitis. Study-level findings and limits: Fewer than 10 highly homologous variants made up a TCR beta motif that seemed to typify ankylosing spondylitis blood.

The CDR3 consists of 14 residues. Germline CDR1 reads SEHNR; CDR2 reads FQNEAQ (reference sequence). Unmatched junction bases numbered 8, after V lost 5 bases and J lost 6 bases. Molecular-barcoded quantitative 5'-RACE produced these TCR beta libraries. One entry per CDR3 protein results from TCRdb running MiXCR on the 5' RACE reads. Among about 540,000 distinct CDR3 sequences, about 13% were seen once, and the ten largest hold under 7.5%. This clonotype has just a few counts. The antigen remains undetermined. The sequence was obtained from a male donor with ankylosing spondylitis. The chain uses TRBV7-9 and TRBJ1-2; 8 bases are shared with TRBD1. The sample comprised blood, either unsorted or a sorted T cell fraction (not recorded which). The CDR3 DNA is TGTGCCAGCAGCCCGGACAGGGCCTTGAATGGCTACACCTTC. It specifies CASSPDRALNGYTF. Full variable domain (missing parts from reference TRBV7-9 and TRBJ1-2): DTGVSQNPRHKITKRGQNVTFRCDPISEHNRLYWYRQTLGQGPEFLTYFQNEAQLEKSRLLSDRFSAERPKGSFSTLEIQRTEQGDSAMYLCASSPDRALNGYTFGSGTRLTVV.